This T cell receptor beta chain was profiled in a study of shared clonotypes between healthy human individuals. The wider study: The cohort comprised a couple of women and a few men. Their ages spanned 18 to 49 years.

The CDR3 spans 13 residues. V gave up 2 bases and J gave up 6 bases, with 8 bases separating them. The germline V gene has CDR1 SGHAT and CDR2 FQNNGV. In its sample, this clone was seen a few times. Its target is not known. Clones were sequenced by immunoSEQ multiplex PCR, and TCRdb holds only the in-frame ones, with some missing. Counted here are roughly 2.5 million clones, about 92% occurring once; the ten biggest clones make up roughly 0.13%. Donation came from healthy HIV-negative adults that had no recent acute infections or vaccinations. Regarding the study as a whole: Expectations were that clonotype sharing among donors would be affected by sequencing depth.

Input material: naive CD4+ T cells sorted from blood. Stated subset: CD45RA+ positively selected. The V gene is TRBV11-2, the J gene TRBJ1-5; D call uncertain. The TCR sequence derives from a man between 18 and 35 years old in good health. CDR3 sequence (DNA): TGTGCCAGCAGCTTAAACGAGGGTCAGCCCCAGCATTTT. Encoded protein: CASSLNEGQPQHF. Complete variable domain (other parts from reference TRBV11-2 and TRBJ1-5): EAGVAQSPRYKIIEKRQSVAFWCNPISGHATLYWYQQILGQGPKLLIQFQNNGVVDDSQLPKDRFSAERLKGVDSTLKIQPAKLEDSAVYLCASSLNEGQPQHFGDGTRLSIL.